Below are 2 T cell receptor beta chains sequenced from a single sample in a study of T cell responses to AZD1222 COVID-19 vaccine. Libraries were prepared by immunoSEQ multiplex PCR; TCRdb keeps only in-frame clonotypes and omits some of them. The data contain 240,000 or so clones, approximately 95% of them seen just once; the ten biggest clones take up 0.55%. The material sequenced was peripheral blood, taken on day 0 of AZD1222 vaccination. Every receptor here comes from an adult in good health.

The table lists this clone with a count of one. The chain has TRBV7-9 and TRBJ1-5, with D maybe TRBD1 (6 bases). This CDR3 has 14 amino acids. The ends were cut back, 4 bases at V and 6 bases at J, with 13 bases in the middle. Germline CDR1 reads SEHNR; CDR2 reads FQNEAQ (reference sequence). The CDR3 loop reads CASSSGGGRQPQHF. The CDR3 DNA is TGTGCCAGCAGCTCCGGGGGGGGGCGTCAGCCCCAGCATTTT.

The chain carries TRBV10-3 and TRBJ2-3, with 7 bases aligning to TRBD2. Looked up from germline, CDR1 is ENHRY and CDR2 is SYGVKD. CDR3 length: 14 amino acids. The trim removed 4 bases at V and 1 base at J, leaving 2 bases unmatched. DNA of the CDR3: TGTGCCATCAGTGCCAGCGGGGGCACAGATACGCAGTATTTT. Protein product: CAISASGGTDTQYF.